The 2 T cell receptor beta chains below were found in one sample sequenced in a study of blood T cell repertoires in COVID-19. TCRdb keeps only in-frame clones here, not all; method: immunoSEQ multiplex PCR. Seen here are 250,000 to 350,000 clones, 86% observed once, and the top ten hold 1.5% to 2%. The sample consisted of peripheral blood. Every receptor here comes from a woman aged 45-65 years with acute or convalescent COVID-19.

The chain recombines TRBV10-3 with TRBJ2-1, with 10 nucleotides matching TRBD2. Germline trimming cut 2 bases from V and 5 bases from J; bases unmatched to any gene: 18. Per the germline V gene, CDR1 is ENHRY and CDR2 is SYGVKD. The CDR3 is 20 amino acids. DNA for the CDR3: TGTGCCATCAGTGAGGCTCCCGGAGCGGGAGGGCCTGCATTGGACAATGAGCAGTTCTTC. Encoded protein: CAISEAPGAGGPALDNEQFF.

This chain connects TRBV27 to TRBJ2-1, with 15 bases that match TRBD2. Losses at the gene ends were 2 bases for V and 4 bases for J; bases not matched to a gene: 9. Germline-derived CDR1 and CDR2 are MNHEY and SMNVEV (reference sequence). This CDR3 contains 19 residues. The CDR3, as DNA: TGTGCCAGCAGTTTAAAAAGCGGGACTAGCGGGAGGTGGTACAATGAGCAGTTCTTC. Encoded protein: CASSLKSGTSGRWYNEQFF.